This TCR beta chain was identified in a study of blood T cell repertoires in COVID-19. Study background: Researchers got acute and convalescent COVID-19 samples from the United States, Italy and Spain.

During active infection, Seattle patients enrolled and were then monitored through disease. Using immunoSEQ multiplex PCR, the repertoire was profiled, and TCRdb retains in-frame clones only, with some absent. Of roughly 120,000 clones listed, more than 85% are singletons. The germline V gene encodes CDR1 SGHTA and CDR2 FQGNSA. This CDR3 region has 14 residues. V trimming: 5 bases; J trimming: 5 bases; junction bases outside the gene matches: 8. The sequencing sample was made of peripheral blood. The chain combines TRBV7-2 with TRBJ2-5; TRBD1 aligns across 7 bases. The TCR sequence derives from a man aged 45-65 years with COVID-19, enrolled during active disease. CDR3 nucleotide sequence: TGTGCCAGCAGCCCTGACAGGGTTCGGGAGACCCAGTACTTC. It encodes CASSPDRVRETQYF. Complete variable domain (other parts from reference TRBV7-2 and TRBJ2-5): GAGVSQSPSNKVTEKGKDVELRCDPISGHTALYWYRQSLGQGLEFLIYFQGNSAPDKSGLPSDRFSAERTGGSVSTLTIQRTQQEDSAVYLCASSPDRVRETQYFGPGTRLLVL.